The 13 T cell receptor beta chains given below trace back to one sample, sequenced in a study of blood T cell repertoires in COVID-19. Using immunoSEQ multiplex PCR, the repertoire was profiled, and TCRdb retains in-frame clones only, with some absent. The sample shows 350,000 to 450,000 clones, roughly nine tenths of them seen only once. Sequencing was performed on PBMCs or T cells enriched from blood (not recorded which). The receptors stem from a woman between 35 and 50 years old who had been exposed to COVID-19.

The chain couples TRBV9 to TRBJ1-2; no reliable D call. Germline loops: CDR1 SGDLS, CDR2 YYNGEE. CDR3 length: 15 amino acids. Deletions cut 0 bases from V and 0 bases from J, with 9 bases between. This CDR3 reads CASSVGYPANYGYTF. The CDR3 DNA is TGTGCCAGCAGCGTAGGATATCCAGCTAACTATGGCTACACCTTC.

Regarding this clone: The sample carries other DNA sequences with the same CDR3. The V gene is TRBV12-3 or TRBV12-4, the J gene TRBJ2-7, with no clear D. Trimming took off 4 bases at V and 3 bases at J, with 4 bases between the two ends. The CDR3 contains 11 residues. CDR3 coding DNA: TGTGCCAGCAGTTCGGGCTACGAGCAGTACTTC. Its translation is CASSSGYEQYF.

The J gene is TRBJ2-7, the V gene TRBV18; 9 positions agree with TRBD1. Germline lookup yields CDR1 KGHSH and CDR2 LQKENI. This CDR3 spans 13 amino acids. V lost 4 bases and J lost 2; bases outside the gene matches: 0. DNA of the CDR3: TGTGCCAGCTCACGGGACAGGGCCTACGAGCAGTACTTC. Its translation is CASSRDRAYEQYF.

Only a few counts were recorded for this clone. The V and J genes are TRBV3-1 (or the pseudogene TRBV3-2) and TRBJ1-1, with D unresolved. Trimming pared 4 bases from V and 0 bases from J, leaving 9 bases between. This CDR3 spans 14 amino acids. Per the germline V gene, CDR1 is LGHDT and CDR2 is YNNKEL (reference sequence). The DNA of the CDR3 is TGTGCCAGCAGCCCAACTCCACTGAACACTGAAGCTTTCTTT. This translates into CASSPTPLNTEAFF.

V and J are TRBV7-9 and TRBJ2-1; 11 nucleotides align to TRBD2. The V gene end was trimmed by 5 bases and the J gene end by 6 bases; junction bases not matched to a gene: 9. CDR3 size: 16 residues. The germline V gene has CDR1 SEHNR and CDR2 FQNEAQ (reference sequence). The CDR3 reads CASSTSTSGDPNEQFF. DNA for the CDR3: TGTGCCAGCAGCACCTCGACTAGCGGGGATCCCAATGAGCAGTTCTTC.

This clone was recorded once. CDR3 nucleotide sequence: TGTGCCAGCAGCCCCGAGAGTGGCTACACCTTC. Protein sequence: CASSPESGYTF. The chain combines TRBV7-8 with TRBJ1-2; D is unresolved. The CDR3 is made up of 11 amino acids. Germline CDR1 reads SGHVS; CDR2 reads FQNEAQ. V shed 5 bases and J shed 7 bases, with 8 bases lying between them. The entire variable domain, with the rest obtained from reference TRBV7-8 and TRBJ1-2, is as follows: GAGVSQSPRYKVAKRGQDVALRCDPISGHVSLFWYQQALGQGPEFLTYFQNEAQLDKSGLPSDRFFAERPEGSVSTLKIQRTQQEDSAVYLCASSPESGYTFGSGTRLTVV.

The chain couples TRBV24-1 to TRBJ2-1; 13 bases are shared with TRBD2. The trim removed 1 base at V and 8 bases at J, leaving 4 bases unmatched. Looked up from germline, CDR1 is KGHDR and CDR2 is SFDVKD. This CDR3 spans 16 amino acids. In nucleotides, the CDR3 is TGTGCCACCAGTGATTTACTAGCGGGAGGGCCGGATGAGCAGTTCTTC. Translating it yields CATSDLLAGGPDEQFF.

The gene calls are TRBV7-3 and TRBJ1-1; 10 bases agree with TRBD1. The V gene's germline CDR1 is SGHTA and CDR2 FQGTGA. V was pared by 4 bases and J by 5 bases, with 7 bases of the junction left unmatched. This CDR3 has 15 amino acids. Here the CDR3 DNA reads TGTGCCAGCAGCTCGACAGGGGGCGCGGGTACTGAAGCTTTCTTT. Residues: CASSSTGGAGTEAFF.

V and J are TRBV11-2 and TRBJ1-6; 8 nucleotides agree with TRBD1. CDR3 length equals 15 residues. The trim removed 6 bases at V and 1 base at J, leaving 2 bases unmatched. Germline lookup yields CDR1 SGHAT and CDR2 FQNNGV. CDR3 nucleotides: TGTGCCAGCAGGAACAGGGGGTCCTATAATTCACCCCTCCACTTT. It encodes CASRNRGSYNSPLHF.

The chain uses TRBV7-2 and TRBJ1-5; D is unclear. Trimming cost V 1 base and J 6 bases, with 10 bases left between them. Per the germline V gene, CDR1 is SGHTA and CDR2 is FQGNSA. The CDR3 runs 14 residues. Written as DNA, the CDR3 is TGTGCCAGCAGCTTAGAGCCAGGAGGTCAGCCCCAGCATTTT. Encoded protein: CASSLEPGGQPQHF.

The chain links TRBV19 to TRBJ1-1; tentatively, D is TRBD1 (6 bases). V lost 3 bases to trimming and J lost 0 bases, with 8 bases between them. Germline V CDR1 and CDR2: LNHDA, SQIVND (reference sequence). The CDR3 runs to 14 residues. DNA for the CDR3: TGTGCCAGTAGTATTACAGGGATGAACACTGAAGCTTTCTTT. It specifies CASSITGMNTEAFF.

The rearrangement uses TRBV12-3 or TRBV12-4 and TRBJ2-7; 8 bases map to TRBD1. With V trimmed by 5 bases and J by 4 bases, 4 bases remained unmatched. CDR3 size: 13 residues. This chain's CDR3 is CASSRRGQYEQYF. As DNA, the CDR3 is TGTGCCAGCAGTCGCAGGGGGCAGTACGAGCAGTACTTC.

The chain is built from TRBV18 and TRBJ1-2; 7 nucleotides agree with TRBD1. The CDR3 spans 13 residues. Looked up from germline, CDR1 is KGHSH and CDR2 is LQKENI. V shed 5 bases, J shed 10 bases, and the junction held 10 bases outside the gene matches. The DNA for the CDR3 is TGTGCCAGCTCAGCTGCGACAGGGCCTTCCTACACCTTC. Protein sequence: CASSAATGPSYTF.